The rows below give T cell receptor beta chains drawn from one sample of a study of OX40 agonist ivuxolimab in advanced cancers. Sequencing used immunoSEQ multiplex PCR; TCRdb keeps in-frame clones, though not all of them. In the table there are tens of thousands of clones, approximately 86% of which are singletons. Specimen: CD4+ or CD8+ T cells sorted from blood, collected in a trial of the OX40 agonist ivuxolimab. The receptors derive from an adult with an advanced solid tumor such as melanoma, head and neck, liver or kidney cancer. Each CDR3 is given with its conserved first and last residue. The D gene is left open where the match is weak. Rows may omit the clone size; those that give it use once, few, many or a size class.

length	D	V	J	size	CDR3	DNA
15	.	TRBV7-9	TRBJ2-5	.	CASSLDGGLEETQYF	TGTGCCAGCAGCTTAGATGGCGGGTTGGAGGAGACCCAGTACTTC
15	TRBD1	TRBV5-4	TRBJ2-5	.	CASSKSTGGGETQYF	TGTGCCAGCAGCAAATCGACAGGGGGAGGGGAGACCCAGTACTTC
15	TRBD1	TRBV19	TRBJ1-4	few	CASRDYRGTNEKLFF	TGTGCCAGCAGAGACTACAGGGGTACTAATGAAAAACTGTTTTTT
14	.	TRBV11-3	TRBJ2-2	.	CASSRESHTGELFF	TGTGCCAGCAGCAGGGAGTCTCACACCGGGGAGCTGTTTTTT
14	.	TRBV29-1	TRBJ2-1	.	CSVEAGMDLNEQFF	TGCAGCGTTGAAGCTGGGATGGATCTCAATGAGCAGTTCTTC
16	.	TRBV5-1	TRBJ2-6	.	CASSLPASFEANVLTF	TGCGCCAGCAGCTTGCCGGCTAGCTTTGAGGCCAACGTCCTGACTTTC
14	TRBD2	TRBV7-2	TRBJ2-7	.	CASSPSGRAGEQYF	TGTGCCAGCAGCCCGAGCGGGAGGGCGGGGGAGCAGTACTTC
13	.	TRBV2	TRBJ2-3	.	CASSELRADTQYF	TGTGCCAGCAGTGAACTAAGGGCAGATACGCAGTATTTT
16	TRBD1	TRBV7-8	TRBJ1-2	few	CASSLLSLGQGRGYTF	TGTGCCAGCAGCTTACTGAGCCTGGGACAGGGGAGAGGCTACACCTTC
16	.	TRBV7-2	TRBJ2-2	.	CASSFEARADTGELFF	TGTGCCAGCAGCTTCGAAGCCAGGGCAGACACCGGGGAGCTGTTTTTT
13	TRBD1	TRBV7-2	TRBJ1-1	.	CASSLLTGEEAFF	TGTGCCAGCAGCTTACTGACAGGGGAAGAAGCTTTCTTT
15	.	TRBV28	TRBJ1-3	.	CASSPSRGGGNTIYF	TGTGCCAGCAGTCCCTCCCGAGGGGGAGGAAACACCATATATTTT
16	.	TRBV9	TRBJ2-5	.	CASSVASGTLQETQYF	TGTGCCAGCAGCGTAGCAAGCGGCACACTTCAAGAGACCCAGTACTTC
17	TRBD1	TRBV2	TRBJ1-2	.	CASSEILDRGPGRGYTF	TGTGCCAGCAGTGAAATCCTGGACAGGGGGCCGGGGAGGGGCTACACCTTC
15	TRBD1	TRBV14	TRBJ2-1	.	CASSRDRVSYNEQFF	TGTGCCAGCAGCCGGGACAGGGTCTCCTACAATGAGCAGTTCTTC
15	.	TRBV27	TRBJ2-7	.	CASRVTGRLTYEQYF	TGTGCCAGCAGGGTCACGGGACGACTGACCTACGAGCAGTACTTC
14	TRBD1	TRBV19	TRBJ2-5	.	CASSTTGVKETQYF	TGTGCCAGTAGTACGACAGGGGTTAAAGAGACCCAGTACTTC
14	.	TRBV19	TRBJ1-1	.	CASSTWTVNTEAFF	TGTGCCAGTAGTACTTGGACAGTGAACACTGAAGCTTTCTTT
20	TRBD1	TRBV7-3	TRBJ2-4	.	CASSLTGGTGTLLAKNIQYF	TGTGCCAGCAGCTTAACGGGAGGGACAGGGACCCTACTAGCCAAAAACATTCAGTACTTC
13	.	TRBV4-1	TRBJ2-7	.	CASSQREGVEQYF	TGCGCCAGCAGCCAGAGGGAAGGGGTCGAGCAGTACTTC
15	.	TRBV6-5	TRBJ1-4	.	CASSYSGVEREKLFF	TGTGCCAGCAGTTACTCGGGAGTCGAGAGGGAAAAACTGTTTTTT
16	.	TRBV14	TRBJ2-7	few	CASSQGVAGAGYEQYF	TGTGCCAGCAGCCAAGGGGTCGCGGGCGCAGGGTACGAGCAGTACTTC